This entry concerns a single TCR beta chain. Its target antigen remains unknown. No base qualities exist here, and no much larger clone lies one base off it. The source of the sample is a study of T cell changes during pregnancy in multiple sclerosis (dated by TCRdb to about 2019). Concerning the study at large: Changes in the T cell repertoire over the course of pregnancy were examined in this study in women with multiple sclerosis.

The protocol used for the library was the immunoSEQ multiplex PCR assay. Not all clones reach the TCRdb copy of this immuneACCESS table, which keeps in-frame sequences only. Checked studies attribute under half of the gap to unresolved V genes and leave the rest unexplained. The sample table shows approximately 21,000 clones, and around four fifths are seen once. More than 15% of the sample comes from the top ten. Sequencing was performed on CD8+ T cells from peripheral blood mononuclear cells, taken in the first trimester of pregnancy. The clonotype originates from a female donor in good health, enrolled as a control in a pregnancy study.

The CDR3 protein is CASSDGTSYEQYF. The nucleotide sequence reads TGTGCCAGCAGTGACGGGACTAGCTACGAGCAGTACTTC. In this chain, TRBV27 is recombined with TRBJ2-7; the central 8 bases match TRBD2. The CDR3, cysteine through phenylalanine, is 13 amino acids long. The DNA shown is the 39-base CDR3, in frame from base 1. CDR1 MNHEY and CDR2 SMNVEV were looked up in the germline V gene (reference sequence). Compared with germline, V lacks 5 bases and J lacks 3 bases; bases without a gene match: 3.